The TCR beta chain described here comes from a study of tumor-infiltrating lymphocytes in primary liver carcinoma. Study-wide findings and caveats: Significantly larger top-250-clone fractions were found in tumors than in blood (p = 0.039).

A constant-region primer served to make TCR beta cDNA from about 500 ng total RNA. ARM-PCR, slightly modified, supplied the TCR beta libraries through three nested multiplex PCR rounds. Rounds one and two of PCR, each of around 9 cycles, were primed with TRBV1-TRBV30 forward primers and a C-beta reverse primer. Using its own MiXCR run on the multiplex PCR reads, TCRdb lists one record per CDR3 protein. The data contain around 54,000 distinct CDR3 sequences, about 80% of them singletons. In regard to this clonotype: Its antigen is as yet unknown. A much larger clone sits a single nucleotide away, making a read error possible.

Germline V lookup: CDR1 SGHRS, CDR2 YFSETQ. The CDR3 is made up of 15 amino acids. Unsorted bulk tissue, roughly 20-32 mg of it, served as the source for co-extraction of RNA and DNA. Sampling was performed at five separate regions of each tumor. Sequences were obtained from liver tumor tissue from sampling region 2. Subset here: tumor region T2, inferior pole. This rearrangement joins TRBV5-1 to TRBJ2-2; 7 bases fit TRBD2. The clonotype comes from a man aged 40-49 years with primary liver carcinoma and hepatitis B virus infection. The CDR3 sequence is CACSLGAGSTGELFF. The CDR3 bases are TGCGCCTGCAGCTTGGGAGCGGGGAGTACCGGGGAGCTGTTTTTT.